The 32 T cell receptor beta chains below were found in one sample sequenced in a study of shared clonotypes between healthy human individuals (dated by TCRdb to the early 2020s). The method behind the library was the immunoSEQ multiplex PCR assay. The immuneACCESS repertoire file appears here via TCRdb, limited to in-frame rearrangements. These files lack a portion of the clones; in checked studies, under half of the deficit traces to unresolved V genes, and the cause of the others is not known. The sample data list roughly 2.4 million clones, and approximately 96% of these were observed just once. Roughly 0.13% of the sample is held by the ten biggest clonotypes. Source material: naive CD4+ T cells sorted from blood. The sample's cell subset or site, from its label and the paper: CD45RA+ positively selected. These receptors were obtained from a young man in good health.

The chain combines TRBV12-5 with TRBJ2-6; a possible D gene is TRBD1 (5 bases). V gave up 5 bases and J gave up 5 bases, with 22 bases separating them. The CDR3 extends over 18 amino acids. Per germline, CDR1 LGHNT and CDR2 FRNRAP. The CDR3 protein is CASGREHAGQSRANVLTF. DNA of the CDR3: TGTGCTAGTGGTCGAGAGCATGCAGGACAAAGTCGGGCCAACGTCCTGACTTTC.

The J gene is TRBJ1-1, the V gene TRBV28; D gene ambiguous. The CDR3 contains 11 residues. The germline V and J ends were trimmed by 6 bases and 8 bases, with 10 bases remaining between them. The germline V gene encodes CDR1 MDHEN and CDR2 SYDVKM. Written as DNA, the CDR3 is TGTGCCAGCAGATCGCCCTGGGAAGCTTTCTTT. Its translation is CASRSPWEAFF.

The chain employs TRBV11-2 and TRBJ2-5; 8 bases line up with TRBD2. This CDR3 is built from 15 residues. V shed 5 bases and J 5 bases; nucleotides not matched to a gene: 10. The germline V gene encodes CDR1 SGHAT and CDR2 FQNNGV. In nucleotides, the CDR3 is TGTGCCAGCAGCCCACTACCAGCGGGAGTCGAGACCCAGTACTTC. It specifies CASSPLPAGVETQYF. The entire variable domain, with the rest obtained from reference TRBV11-2 and TRBJ2-5, is as follows: EAGVAQSPRYKIIEKRQSVAFWCNPISGHATLYWYQQILGQGPKLLIQFQNNGVVDDSQLPKDRFSAERLKGVDSTLKIQPAKLEDSAVYLCASSPLPAGVETQYFGPGTRLLVL.

The gene calls are TRBV18 and TRBJ2-7, with 11 bases identical to TRBD1. V lost 3 bases, J lost 6 bases, and 13 bases stayed unmatched. In germline, CDR1 is KGHSH, CDR2 LQKENI. CDR3 size: 17 residues. This chain's CDR3 is CASSPFLPGQGAFEQYF. The CDR3 region has the DNA TGTGCCAGCTCACCTTTTTTACCCGGACAGGGGGCCTTCGAGCAGTACTTC.

V usage is TRBV5-1 and J usage is TRBJ2-4, with D possibly matching TRBD2 (5 bases). CDR3 length: 16 residues. CDR1 SGHRS and CDR2 YFSETQ come from the germline V gene. The V end was cut by 3 bases, the J end by 0 bases, with 13 bases between. CDR3 loop: CASSSLADLAKNIQYF. Written as DNA, the CDR3 is TGCGCCAGCAGCTCGCTAGCAGACCTAGCCAAAAACATTCAGTACTTC.

V is TRBV18 and J is TRBJ2-5; TRBD1 or TRBD2 may be the D gene (6 bases each). The germline V gene has CDR1 KGHSH and CDR2 LQKENI. Trimming pared 2 bases from V and 5 bases from J, leaving 21 bases between. The CDR3 length is 17 residues. Here the CDR3 reads CASSPILRQGRTETQYF. The CDR3 nucleotides are TGTGCCAGCTCACCAATTCTCCGGCAGGGGAGGACGGAGACCCAGTACTTC.

V is TRBV4-2 and J is TRBJ2-5, with 7 bases aligning to TRBD2. The length of the CDR3 is 16 residues. Germline V CDR1 and CDR2: LGHNA, YNFKEQ. V lost 0 bases to trimming and J lost 2 bases; unmatched junction nucleotides: 6. CDR3 in DNA: TGTGCCAGCAGCCAAGATTCGACGGGGGGACAAGAGACCCAGTACTTC. Amino acids: CASSQDSTGGQETQYF.

The chain carries TRBV6-1 and TRBJ2-6, with D unclear. V gave up 4 bases and J gave up 3 bases, with 10 bases separating them. Germline CDR1 reads MNHNS; CDR2 reads SASEGT. There are 15 residues in the CDR3. Written as DNA, the CDR3 is TGTGCCAGCAGTGCAATGTATGGTGGGGCCAACGTCCTGACTTTC. Its protein product is CASSAMYGGANVLTF.

V gene TRBV28 combines with J gene TRBJ1-4; the match to TRBD1 covers 7 bases. The V segment lost 4 bases and the J segment 1 base; nucleotides outside the gene matches: 3. The CDR3 loop spans 15 amino acids. Germline V gene lookup returns CDR1 MDHEN and CDR2 SYDVKM. DNA for the CDR3: TGTGCCAGCAGTTATCGACAGGGAACTAATGAAAAACTGTTTTTT. Its protein is CASSYRQGTNEKLFF.

The V gene is TRBV29-1, the J gene TRBJ1-1; D is possibly TRBD1 (6 bases). Per the germline V gene, CDR1 is SQVTM and CDR2 is ANQGSEA. The CDR3 contains 14 residues. The V end was cut by 4 bases, the J end by 4 bases, with 16 bases between. The CDR3 is CSVGRVGGPTEAFF. CDR3 DNA sequence: TGCAGCGTTGGGAGGGTTGGGGGGCCCACTGAAGCTTTCTTT.

Comments on this clone: Additional DNA sequences in this sample encode the identical CDR3. The rearrangement links TRBV25-1 to TRBJ2-3, with 9 bases lining up with TRBD1. There are 15 residues in the CDR3. V shed 4 bases, J shed 0 bases, and the junction held 2 bases outside the gene matches. The germline V gene has CDR1 MGHDK and CDR2 SYGVNS. The CDR3 DNA reads as TGTGCCAGCAGTGCGGACAGGGGCAGCACAGATACGCAGTATTTT. It specifies CASSADRGSTDTQYF.

Of note for this clone: One end of the junction does not line up with germline, which may come from a read error. The chain uses TRBV7-2 and TRBJ1-2; D gene ambiguous. CDR1 and CDR2 (germline): SGHTA, FQGNSA. The CDR3 is 8 amino acids. CDR3 in amino acids: CASSRTFF. CDR3 DNA: TGTGCCAGCAGCAGGACCTTTTTC.

V is TRBV6-1 and J is TRBJ1-5; no clear D gene. Germline V gene data show CDR1 as MNHNS and CDR2 as SASEGT. The CDR3 runs to 15 residues. Trimming removed 1 base at V and 1 base at J, with 8 bases between. DNA of the CDR3: TGTGCCAGCAGTGAAGGGGCGGTGAGCAATCAGCCCCAGCATTTT. Protein product: CASSEGAVSNQPQHF.

The chain recombines TRBV5-1 with TRBJ2-3; D gene unclear. The germline V gene has CDR1 SGHRS and CDR2 YFSETQ. V dropped 6 bases and J dropped 0 bases, with 11 bases sitting between them. The CDR3 is made up of 14 amino acids. CDR3 DNA sequence: TGCGCCAGCACCGGCCAGGTCAGCACAGATACGCAGTATTTT. Protein sequence: CASTGQVSTDTQYF. Full variable domain (rest looked up from reference TRBV5-1 and TRBJ2-3): KAGVTQTPRYLIKTRGQQVTLSCSPISGHRSVSWYQQTPGQGLQFLFEYFSETQRNKGNFPGRFSGRQFSNSRSEMNVSTLELGDSALYLCASTGQVSTDTQYFGPGTRLTVL.

This clone was observed a single time. CDR3 loop: CASSGNRVASPLHF. The CDR3 DNA reads as TGTGCCAGCAGTGGCAACAGGGTCGCTTCACCCCTCCACTTT. The V call is TRBV6-4, the J call TRBJ1-6; D possibly corresponds to TRBD1 (6 bases). Trimming cost V 4 bases and J 9 bases, with 13 bases left between them. Germline V gene lookup returns CDR1 MRHNA and CDR2 SNTAGT. This CDR3 is built from 14 residues.

The J gene is TRBJ2-7, the V gene TRBV5-1, with TRBD1 matching 8 bases. This CDR3 is built from 14 residues. J gave up 6 bases and V 0 bases, and 5 bases lay outside the gene matches. Germline CDR1 and CDR2: SGHRS and YFSETQ. CDR3 residues: CASSLAQGAIEQYF. CDR3 DNA: TGCGCCAGCAGCTTGGCTCAGGGGGCAATCGAGCAGTACTTC. The full variable domain, with the rest looked up from reference TRBV5-1 and TRBJ2-7, is KAGVTQTPRYLIKTRGQQVTLSCSPISGHRSVSWYQQTPGQGLQFLFEYFSETQRNKGNFPGRFSGRQFSNSRSEMNVSTLELGDSALYLCASSLAQGAIEQYFGPGTRLTVT.

The rearrangement uses TRBV10-3 and TRBJ2-7; 7 positions agree with TRBD1. The trim removed 5 bases at V and 4 bases at J, leaving 8 bases unmatched. CDR1 and CDR2 (germline): ENHRY, SYGVKD. The CDR3 extends over 14 amino acids. For the CDR3, the DNA is TGTGCCATCAGTTCTCCCGGGACAGCGTACGAGCAGTACTTC. It yields the protein CAISSPGTAYEQYF.

The rearrangement links TRBV7-9 to TRBJ2-2; tentatively, D is TRBD1 (5 bases). V was trimmed by 5 bases and J by 2 bases, leaving 12 bases between them. From germline, CDR1 is SEHNR and CDR2 FQNEAQ (reference sequence). The CDR3 contains 15 residues. The CDR3 spells CASSRTGLNTGELFF. CDR3 nucleotides: TGTGCCAGCAGCCGCACAGGTCTTAACACCGGGGAGCTGTTTTTT.

This chain links TRBV9 with TRBJ2-6; 10 bases match TRBD1. Per germline, CDR1 SGDLS and CDR2 YYNGEE. The CDR3 spans 19 residues. Germline trimming cut 0 bases from V and 4 bases from J; bases unmatched to any gene: 10. CDR3 sequence: CASSVGDRQGALGANVLTF. DNA of the CDR3: TGTGCCAGCAGCGTAGGAGATCGACAGGGGGCACTAGGGGCCAACGTCCTGACTTTC.

This sequence joins TRBV10-3 and TRBJ2-7; 7 nucleotides line up with TRBD1. V gave up 5 bases and J gave up 3 bases; unmatched junction bases: 4. CDR3 length: 13 amino acids. Germline V gives CDR1 ENHRY, CDR2 SYGVKD. The CDR3 reads CAISRGGFYEQYF. CDR3 DNA sequence: TGTGCCATCAGTCGAGGGGGCTTCTACGAGCAGTACTTC.

The chain combines TRBV6-4 with TRBJ1-1, with D unresolved. Trimming pared 0 bases from V and 4 bases from J, leaving 12 bases between. Germline CDR1 reads MRHNA; CDR2 reads SNTAGT. CDR3 length: 15 residues. The CDR3 nucleotides read TGTGCCAGCAGTGACTCGAGGAAAATAGTCACTGAAGCTTTCTTT. Encoded protein: CASSDSRKIVTEAFF.

This chain joins TRBV5-1 and TRBJ2-5; 9 bases are shared with TRBD1. From germline, CDR1 is SGHRS and CDR2 YFSETQ. Trimming took 4 bases from V and 5 from J; bases not matched to a gene: 12. The CDR3 totals 16 residues. CDR3 protein: CASSALGQGRMETQYF. CDR3 coding DNA: TGCGCCAGCAGCGCCTTGGGACAGGGCCGAATGGAGACCCAGTACTTC. Combining the CDR3 with reference TRBV5-1 and TRBJ2-5 gives the whole variable domain KAGVTQTPRYLIKTRGQQVTLSCSPISGHRSVSWYQQTPGQGLQFLFEYFSETQRNKGNFPGRFSGRQFSNSRSEMNVSTLELGDSALYLCASSALGQGRMETQYFGPGTRLLVL.

The chain carries TRBV15 and TRBJ1-4, with 8 bases identical to TRBD1. After removal of 1 base from V and 3 bases from J, the junction contained 4 bases not matched to a gene. The CDR3 consists of 16 residues. Germline V gene sequence: CDR1 LNHNV, CDR2 YYDKDF (reference sequence). The CDR3 loop is CATSRGPGQANEKLFF. The CDR3 DNA is TGTGCCACCAGCAGAGGCCCGGGACAGGCTAATGAAAAACTGTTTTTT. The variable domain in full, with the rest retrieved from reference TRBV15 and TRBJ1-4, is DAMVIQNPRYQVTQFGKPVTLSCSQTLNHNVMYWYQQKSSQAPKLLFHYYDKDFNNEADTPDNFQSRRPNTSFCFLDIRSPGLGDTAMYLCATSRGPGQANEKLFFGSGTQLSVL.

The chain combines TRBV7-8 with TRBJ2-3; weak D call: TRBD2 (5 bases). This CDR3 comprises 15 residues. V dropped 6 bases and J dropped 5 bases, with 18 bases sitting between them. The germline V gene has CDR1 SGHVS and CDR2 FQNEAQ. The CDR3 region has the DNA TGTGCCAGCAGTCCCGGCAGCGGTTGGATAGATACGCAGTATTTT. It specifies CASSPGSGWIDTQYF.

The chain has TRBV4-1 and TRBJ2-5, with 8 bases that match TRBD2. V lost 4 bases, J lost 1 base, and 8 bases stayed unmatched. The CDR3 length is 16 residues. The V gene's germline CDR1 is MGHRA and CDR2 YSYEKL. CDR3 in DNA: TGCGCCAGCAGCCCCTCGGGAAGCGGGGGCCAAGAGACCCAGTACTTC. Translating gives CASSPSGSGGQETQYF.

The genes are TRBV18 and TRBJ2-6; 8 bases fit TRBD1. The CDR3 totals 17 residues. V shed 3 bases, J shed 0 bases, and the junction held 4 bases outside the gene matches. CDR1 and CDR2 (germline): KGHSH, LQKENI. CDR3 sequence reads: CASSPQGADSGANVLTF. The CDR3 DNA follows: TGTGCCAGCTCACCGCAGGGGGCCGACTCTGGGGCCAACGTCCTGACTTTC.

J is TRBJ1-5 and V is TRBV15; D is ambiguous. V lost 4 bases and J lost 0, with 7 bases in between. The CDR3 loop spans 14 amino acids. Germline CDR1 reads LNHNV; CDR2 reads YYDKDF (reference sequence). This chain's CDR3 is CATSTDYSNQPQHF. In DNA, the CDR3 is TGTGCCACCAGCACCGATTATAGCAATCAGCCCCAGCATTTT.

The chain carries TRBV6-5 and TRBJ1-1, with 7 bases that match TRBD1. The trim removed 5 bases at V and 1 base at J, leaving 7 bases unmatched. The CDR3 is 15 residues long. Per germline, CDR1 MNHEY and CDR2 SVGAGI. The CDR3 coding sequence is TGTGCCAGCAGTCCCTCGGGACAGCAGAACACTGAAGCTTTCTTT. Translated, it gives CASSPSGQQNTEAFF.

This chain uses TRBV10-2 with TRBJ1-1, with D unresolved. The CDR3 spans 12 residues. The V and J ends lost 0 bases and 9 bases respectively, with 8 bases between them. CDR1 is WSHSY and CDR2 is SAAADI in the germline V gene. CDR3 protein: CASSESGLKAFF. Here the CDR3 DNA reads TGCGCCAGCAGTGAGTCAGGGTTAAAAGCTTTCTTT.

The chain employs TRBV7-9 and TRBJ2-7, with 7 nucleotides matching TRBD1. CDR1 is SEHNR and CDR2 is FQNEAQ in the germline V gene (reference sequence). Trimming removed 5 bases from V and 1 base from J; junction bases left unmatched: 8. This CDR3 contains 15 residues. The CDR3 loop is CASSVRTGPSYEQYF. In DNA form, the CDR3 reads TGTGCCAGCAGCGTGAGGACAGGTCCTTCCTACGAGCAGTACTTC.

CDR3 in amino acids: CASHTRRDSKTNTGELFF. For the CDR3, the DNA is TGCGCCAGCCATACCCGGAGGGACAGCAAAACGAACACCGGGGAGCTGTTTTTT. The genes are TRBV5-1 and TRBJ2-2, with D tentatively TRBD1 (7 bases). Germline CDR1 is SGHRS and CDR2 is YFSETQ. V dropped 7 bases and J dropped 0 bases, with 22 bases sitting between them. CDR3 length: 18 residues.

The V call is TRBV5-4, the J call TRBJ2-1; 8 nucleotides match TRBD2. Germline V gene lookup returns CDR1 SGHNT and CDR2 YYREEE (reference sequence). V lost 0 bases and J lost 3; bases outside the gene matches: 5. This CDR3 region has 16 residues. The CDR3 DNA is TGTGCCAGCAGCTTGGGGGGACTAGGTCGCTACAATGAGCAGTTCTTC. It specifies CASSLGGLGRYNEQFF.